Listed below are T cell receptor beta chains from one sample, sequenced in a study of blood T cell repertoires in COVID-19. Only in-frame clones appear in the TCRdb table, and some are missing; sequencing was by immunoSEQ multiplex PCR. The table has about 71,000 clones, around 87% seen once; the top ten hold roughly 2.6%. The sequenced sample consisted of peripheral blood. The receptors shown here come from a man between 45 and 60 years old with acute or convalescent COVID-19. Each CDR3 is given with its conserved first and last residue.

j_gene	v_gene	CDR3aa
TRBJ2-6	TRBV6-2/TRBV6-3	CASSFDRGPSGANVLTF
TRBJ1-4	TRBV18	CASSETGQGKRKLFF
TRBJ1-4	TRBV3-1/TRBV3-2	CASSQGGVGVREKLFF
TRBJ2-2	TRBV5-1	CASSLRTGTNTGELFF
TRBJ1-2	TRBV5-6	CASSLVFFVWETNNYGYTF
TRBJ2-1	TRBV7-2	CASRSAGTGVEQFF
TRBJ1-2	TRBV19	CASRGQGYGYTF
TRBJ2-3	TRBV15	CATSREAGGPDTQYF
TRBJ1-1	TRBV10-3	CAISERGRGGAEAFF
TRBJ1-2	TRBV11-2	CASSPLKWDAGFGYTF
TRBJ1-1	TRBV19	CASSSGQGTEAFF
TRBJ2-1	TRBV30	CAWRRANEQFF
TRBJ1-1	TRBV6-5	CASSYSLQVHTEAFF
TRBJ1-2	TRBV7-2	CASSLARTGRYGYTF
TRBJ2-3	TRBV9	CASSTRLAGVGTDTQYF
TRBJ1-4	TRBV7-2	CASSSDRRGATNEKLFF
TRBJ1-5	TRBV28	CASRPRQGSFNQPQHF
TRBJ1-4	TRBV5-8	CASSLTGNLEKLFF
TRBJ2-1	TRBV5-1	CASSSLLVAGGPYGNEQFF
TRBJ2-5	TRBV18	CASSPRGLAGVRETQYF
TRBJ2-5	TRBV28	CASSRATGKQETQYF
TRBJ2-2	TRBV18	CASSPGEGDTGELFF
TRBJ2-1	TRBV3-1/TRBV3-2	CASSQELAGGCNEQFF
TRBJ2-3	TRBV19	CASRGRGASTDTQYF
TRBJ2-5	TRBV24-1	CATSEGGRAGETQYF
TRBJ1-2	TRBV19	CASYNPGVGNYGYTF
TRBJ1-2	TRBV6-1	CASSDSPRPGYTF
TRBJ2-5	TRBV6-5	CASSPHGGDRGTQYF
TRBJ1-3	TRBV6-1	CASSENRDWNTIYF
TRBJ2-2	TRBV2	CASSPTGGPNTGELFF
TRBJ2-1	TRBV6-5	CASSQREAYNEQFF
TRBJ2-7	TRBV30	CASHRDTYEQYF
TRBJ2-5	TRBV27	CASSLSGLAGGGGEETQYF
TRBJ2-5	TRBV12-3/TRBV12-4	CASSPGETQYF
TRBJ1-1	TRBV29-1	CSVYGQGYTEAFF
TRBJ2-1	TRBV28	CASSLPPTLAGTNNEQFF